This note documents a single TCR beta chain sequence. This entry is derived from a study of cytomegalovirus exposure and HLA in healthy donors. CDR3 length: 13 residues. Using immunoSEQ multiplex PCR, the repertoire was profiled, and TCRdb retains in-frame clones only, with some absent. Of over 45,000 clones in the sample, more than 80% were seen once. Sequencing was done on a sample of PBMCs. V is TRBV21-1 and J is TRBJ2-5; the table calls TRBD1, which could not be checked here. TRBV21-1 is a recognized pseudogene. The receptor comes from a young man in good health and CMV-seronegative. The CDR3 loop reads CASSKVQQETQYF. Written as DNA, the CDR3 is TGTGCCAGCAGCAAAGTTCAGCAAGAGACCCAGTACTTC.